This TCR beta chain was recorded in a study of prognosis after radiotherapy for stage I lung cancer. Using two-round multiplex PCR, the authors amplified TCR beta CDR3 from genomic DNA. Every TRBV and TRBJ gene had its own specific primer in first-round PCR. MiXCR, run by TCRdb on the multiplex PCR reads, gives a single entry per CDR3 protein. The sample records about 17,000 distinct CDR3 sequences, approximately 15% being singletons. Study observations and caveats: There was a fall in unique TCR clone counts after stereotactic body radiation therapy, median around 9,500 versus 6,500.

Regarding this clonotype: Its antigen is undetermined. This could be a read error, since a much larger clone is one nucleotide away.

From germline, CDR1 is MRHNA and CDR2 SNTAGT. With 5 bases removed from V and 5 bases from J, the gap between germline ends came to 15 bases. The CDR3 sequence is 14 residues long. Sequencing used PBMCs, obtained before or after stereotactic body radiation therapy (not recorded which). The origin of this receptor is a donor over 45 with non-small cell lung cancer. V and J are TRBV6-4 and TRBJ2-5; D perhaps matches TRBD2 (6 bases). In DNA form, the CDR3 reads TGTGCCAGCAGTTGCCCTGAACGGGGGGAGACCCAGTACTTC. It is translated as CASSCPERGETQYF.